The subject of this entry is one TCR beta chain. Other DNA variants within this sample encode the same CDR3. V was pared by 0 bases and J by 4 bases, with 7 bases between. The CDR3 totals 13 residues. The germline V gene encodes CDR1 GTSNPN and CDR2 SVGIG (reference sequence). The data originate from a study of blood T cell repertoires in COVID-19. In the study's own analysis: Amplification of reference gene primers was used by the study to estimate nucleated cell counts. Method: immunoSEQ multiplex PCR; TCRdb's copy keeps in-frame clones and lacks some. V, J and clone size are those of that table, while D and trimming were read from the DNA. The table records 150,000 to 200,000 clones, 82% of them present only once. Enrollment of patients from Seattle took place during active infection, with longitudinal follow-up.

The rearrangement uses TRBV30 and TRBJ1-5, with D possibly matching TRBD1 (5 bases). The receptor was derived from a woman aged 55-75 years with COVID-19, enrolled during active disease. The sequencing sample was made of peripheral blood. The CDR3 reads CAWSVGGNQPQHF. DNA of the CDR3: TGTGCCTGGAGTGTGGGGGGAAATCAGCCCCAGCATTTT.